Below, 26 T cell receptor beta chains from the same sample are listed, as sequenced in a study of blood T cell repertoires in COVID-19. This table comes from immunoSEQ multiplex PCR, and its TCRdb copy is limited to in-frame clones, with some not included. The top ten hold over 1.2% of the sample, which has roughly 220,000 clones, 75% to 85% seen once. Sequencing was performed on peripheral blood. These receptors came from a middle-aged woman who had recovered from COVID-19.

V is TRBV5-4 and J is TRBJ1-2, with D possibly matching TRBD1 (6 bases). This CDR3 is built from 13 residues. Trimming took 4 bases from V and 2 from J, leaving 9 bases between them. Germline assignment: CDR1 SGHNT and CDR2 YYREEE (reference sequence). The chain's CDR3 is CASSDRTNYGYTF. In DNA form, the CDR3 reads TGTGCCAGCAGCGACAGGACAAACTATGGCTACACCTTC.

The gene calls are TRBV2 and TRBJ1-4; TRBD1 might be the D (6 bases). Trimming took 7 bases from V and 4 from J, leaving 13 bases between them. This CDR3 comprises 14 residues. Germline loops: CDR1 SNHLY, CDR2 FYNNEI. CDR3 bases: TGTGCCAGCATTGGGGACACCCATAATGAAAAACTGTTTTTT. Its protein is CASIGDTHNEKLFF.

The chain carries TRBV10-3 and TRBJ1-3, with D possibly being TRBD1 (6 bases). Per germline, CDR1 ENHRY and CDR2 SYGVKD. The ends were cut back, 2 bases at V and 4 bases at J, with 9 bases in the middle. This CDR3 comprises 14 residues. DNA for the CDR3: TGTGCCATCAGTGAGACAGGGACGGGAAACACCATATATTTT. It encodes CAISETGTGNTIYF.

The V gene is TRBV7-9, the J gene TRBJ1-4, with 7 bases fitting TRBD1. J was trimmed by 7 bases and V by 4 bases; bases with no gene match: 12. The CDR3 consists of 16 residues. Germline CDR1 reads SEHNR; CDR2 reads FQNEAQ (reference sequence). CDR3 bases: TGTGCCAGCAGCTCCCCTACGACAGGGCTCCGTGAAAAACTGTTTTTT. This codes for CASSSPTTGLREKLFF.

The rearrangement joins TRBV6-4 to TRBJ2-3, with D uncertain. The V end lost 5 bases, the J end lost 5 bases, and 14 bases lay between the germline ends. CDR1 MRHNA and CDR2 SNTAGT come from the germline V gene. The length of the CDR3 is 14 residues. The CDR3: CASSTERGEDTQYF. The CDR3 coding sequence is TGTGCCAGCAGTACGGAGCGAGGAGAAGATACGCAGTATTTT.

The chain has TRBV10-2 and TRBJ2-5; TRBD1 agrees at 7 bases. Germline trimming cut 2 bases from V and 2 bases from J; bases unmatched to any gene: 5. CDR3 length: 15 residues. Germline values: CDR1 WSHSY, CDR2 SAAADI. As DNA, the CDR3 is TGCGCCAGCAGTGAGCCCGCAGGGGGACAAGAGACCCAGTACTTC. Residues: CASSEPAGGQETQYF.

This clone was observed a handful of times. V and J are TRBV3-1 (or the pseudogene TRBV3-2) and TRBJ1-1, with 9 positions matching TRBD1. Germline V gene sequence: CDR1 LGHDT, CDR2 YNNKEL (reference sequence). There are 14 residues in the CDR3. The V gene end was trimmed by 4 bases and the J gene end by 9 bases; junction bases not matched to a gene: 9. CDR3 DNA: TGTGCCAGCAGCCTCCAACAGGGGGCCCCTAAAGCTTTCTTT. This codes for CASSLQQGAPKAFF.

The chain links TRBV11-2 to TRBJ2-7, with TRBD2 matching 10 bases. Unmatched junction bases numbered 5, after V lost 5 bases and J lost 1 base. Looked up from germline, CDR1 is SGHAT and CDR2 is FQNNGV. The CDR3 is 15 amino acids. CDR3 in amino acids: CASSGRTSGSYEQYF. The CDR3 nucleotides read TGTGCCAGCAGCGGAAGGACTAGCGGTTCCTACGAGCAGTACTTC.

The chain has TRBV9 and TRBJ2-7, with D maybe TRBD1 (6 bases). Germline lookup yields CDR1 SGDLS and CDR2 YYNGEE. The CDR3 totals 15 residues. Trimming took off 0 bases at V and 4 bases at J, with 14 bases between the two ends. As DNA, the CDR3 is TGTGCCAGCAGCGTAGACGGGACACGGGATTACGAGCAGTACTTC. Translated, it gives CASSVDGTRDYEQYF.

This chain joins TRBV5-1 and TRBJ2-7, with TRBD2 matching 7 bases. CDR1 SGHRS and CDR2 YFSETQ come from the germline V gene. The ends lost 0 bases at V and 1 base at J; junction bases unmatched: 4. The CDR3 contains 15 residues. CDR3 region: CASSLAQRGSYEQYF. The CDR3 region has the DNA TGCGCCAGCAGCTTGGCCCAGCGGGGATCCTACGAGCAGTACTTC. The whole variable domain, remainder taken from reference TRBV5-1 and TRBJ2-7, is KAGVTQTPRYLIKTRGQQVTLSCSPISGHRSVSWYQQTPGQGLQFLFEYFSETQRNKGNFPGRFSGRQFSNSRSEMNVSTLELGDSALYLCASSLAQRGSYEQYFGPGTRLTVT.

V and J are TRBV6-5 and TRBJ1-4; D is perhaps TRBD1 (5 bases). V was trimmed by 2 bases and J by 8 bases, leaving 15 bases between them. Germline V gives CDR1 MNHEY, CDR2 SVGAGI. There are 15 residues in the CDR3. CDR3 DNA: TGTGCCAGCAGTTACCTGGGGCAGGGCGAAGAAAAACTGTTTTTT. This gives the protein CASSYLGQGEEKLFF.

The rearrangement uses TRBV9 and TRBJ1-6; maybe TRBD1 (5 bases). CDR1 is SGDLS, CDR2 YYNGEE, per germline. This CDR3 is built from 14 residues. V was pared by 0 bases and J by 10 bases, with 11 bases between. Written as DNA, the CDR3 is TGTGCCAGCAGCGTAGGTCAGGGTTACTCACCCCTCCACTTT. It translates to CASSVGQGYSPLHF.

This chain's CDR3 is CASSYSGGGTYNEQFF. In DNA, the CDR3 is TGTGCCAGCAGTTACTCCGGCGGGGGCACCTACAATGAGCAGTTCTTC. This chain links TRBV6-5 with TRBJ2-1; a possible D gene is TRBD2 (7 bases). CDR1 is MNHEY and CDR2 is SVGAGI in the germline V gene. This CDR3 comprises 16 residues. V lost 0 bases, J lost 2 bases, and 11 bases lay in between.

The chain employs TRBV9 and TRBJ2-3; D is unresolved. The germline CDR1 and CDR2 sequences are SGDLS and YYNGEE. V lost 0 bases and J 4 bases, leaving 6 bases between the germline ends. The length of the CDR3 is 13 residues. CDR3 DNA: TGTGCCAGCAGCGTAGTCTCTTCAGATACGCAGTATTTT. Protein sequence: CASSVVSSDTQYF.

The chain employs TRBV19 and TRBJ1-5; 8 bases align to TRBD1. The V gene's germline CDR1 is LNHDA and CDR2 SQIVND (reference sequence). J was trimmed by 6 bases and V by 4 bases; bases with no gene match: 8. The CDR3 length is 15 residues. CDR3 loop: CASSTRTGQGQPQHF. CDR3 DNA: TGTGCCAGTAGTACCCGAACTGGACAGGGTCAGCCCCAGCATTTT.

Comments on this clone: Other DNA sequences of this sample code for an identical CDR3. The genes are TRBV29-1 and TRBJ2-5; 9 nucleotides match TRBD1. The V gene end was trimmed by 3 bases and the J gene end by 1 base; junction bases not matched to a gene: 3. The CDR3 runs 14 residues. Germline CDR1 SQVTM, CDR2 ANQGSEA. The chain's CDR3 is CSVDGGQGQETQYF. In DNA form, the CDR3 reads TGCAGCGTTGATGGGGGACAGGGCCAAGAGACCCAGTACTTC.

The chain links TRBV4-3 to TRBJ2-5, with TRBD1 matching over 9 bases. V was clipped by 0 bases and J by 1 base; unmatched bases: 9. Germline values: CDR1 LGHNA, CDR2 YSLEER. The CDR3 consists of 18 residues. The CDR3 DNA follows: TGCGCCAGCAGCCAAGATTGGTCGACAGGGGGGATCCAAGAGACCCAGTACTTC. Protein sequence: CASSQDWSTGGIQETQYF.

This clone was seen just once. The rearrangement joins TRBV29-1 to TRBJ1-1; TRBD1 aligns across 9 bases. The CDR3 is made up of 14 amino acids. The germline V gene has CDR1 SQVTM and CDR2 ANQGSEA. Germline trimming cut 5 bases from V and 6 bases from J; bases unmatched to any gene: 10. The CDR3 protein is CSVQPGQGVSEAFF. CDR3 DNA: TGCAGCGTTCAGCCGGGACAGGGAGTTTCTGAAGCTTTCTTT. The full variable domain, completed using reference TRBV29-1 and TRBJ1-1, is SAVISQKPSRDICQRGTSLTIQCQVDSQVTMMFWYRQQPGQSLTLIATANQGSEATYESGFVIDKFPISRPNLTFSTLTVSNMSPEDSSIYLCSVQPGQGVSEAFFGQGTRLTVV.

The gene calls are TRBV7-2 and TRBJ2-2; possibly TRBD2 for D (7 bases). Germline values: CDR1 SGHTA, CDR2 FQGNSA. The CDR3 is made up of 15 amino acids. V was pared by 5 bases and J by 6 bases, with 16 bases between. CDR3 loop: CASSPNRGGPGELFF. For the CDR3, the DNA is TGTGCCAGCAGCCCAAATAGGGGGGGTCCCGGGGAGCTGTTTTTT.

The chain uses TRBV20-1 and TRBJ2-3; tentatively, D is TRBD1 (6 bases). The V and J ends lost 3 bases and 1 base respectively, with 11 bases between them. Germline V gene sequence: CDR1 DFQATT, CDR2 SNEGSKA (reference sequence). CDR3 size: 14 residues. This CDR3 reads CSASGRGGTDTQYF. CDR3 in DNA: TGCAGTGCTAGTGGCAGGGGTGGCACAGATACGCAGTATTTT.

CDR3 nucleotides: TGTGCCAGCAGGCCGGGAGCGGGGGGTAAAAACATTCAGTACTTC. Protein sequence: CASRPGAGGKNIQYF. The chain joins TRBV6-5 to TRBJ2-4; 9 bases fit TRBD2. CDR1 MNHEY and CDR2 SVGAGI come from the germline V gene. CDR3 length: 15 residues. V lost 6 bases to trimming and J lost 4 bases; unmatched junction nucleotides: 7.

The chain has TRBV10-3 and TRBJ2-7; 7 bases match TRBD2. There are 16 residues in the CDR3. Germline V gives CDR1 ENHRY, CDR2 SYGVKD. Losses at the gene ends were 7 bases for V and 5 bases for J; bases not matched to a gene: 17. This CDR3 is CAITGFRGRAGDEQYF. CDR3 DNA: TGTGCCATCACCGGCTTTCGAGGCAGGGCGGGGGACGAGCAGTACTTC.

The chain recombines TRBV29-1 with TRBJ1-5, with D uncertain. Between the trimmed V and J ends, which lost 6 bases and 9 bases, there was a span of 18 bases. Germline V gives CDR1 SQVTM, CDR2 ANQGSEA. This CDR3 has 13 amino acids. The CDR3 sequence is CSVRDPVERPQHF. The CDR3 DNA reads TGCAGCGTGCGCGATCCGGTTGAAAGGCCCCAGCATTTT.

CDR3 residues: CAITEGAGNTIYF. CDR3 nucleotide sequence: TGTGCCATAACCGAGGGGGCTGGAAACACCATATATTTT. J is TRBJ1-3 and V is TRBV11-2, with D perhaps matching TRBD1 (6 bases). The CDR3 is 13 amino acids. Trimming left V 10 bases short and J 2 bases short, with 12 bases between. Germline loops: CDR1 SGHAT, CDR2 FQNNGV.

A few counts support this clone. The chain joins TRBV7-2 to TRBJ2-3; TRBD1 might be the D (5 bases). The length of the CDR3 is 15 residues. V was clipped by 4 bases and J by 3 bases, with 14 bases between them. The germline CDR1 and CDR2 sequences are SGHTA and FQGNSA. CDR3 sequence (DNA): TGTGCCAGCAGCTCCTCGAGGCAGGGTACAGATACGCAGTATTTT. This codes for CASSSSRQGTDTQYF.

This clone showed up just a few times. CDR3 protein: CASSSSGGATDTQYF. As DNA, the CDR3 is TGTGCCAGCAGTAGTAGCGGGGGGGCCACAGATACGCAGTATTTT. The chain joins TRBV6-4 to TRBJ2-3; 11 nucleotides line up with TRBD2. This CDR3 comprises 15 residues. With 5 bases clipped from V and 2 bases from J, the junction kept 3 bases outside the gene matches. Germline V gives CDR1 MRHNA, CDR2 SNTAGT.